These 10 T cell receptor beta chains came from one sample sequenced in a study of cytomegalovirus exposure and HLA in healthy donors. The PCR employed 60 Vbeta primers together with 13 Jbeta primers. Produced via immunoSEQ multiplex PCR; TCRdb's table is partial and in-frame only. The table lists approximately 170,000 clones, 68% of them singletons. Sequenced input: PBMCs. The receptors derive from a woman in her 40s in good health and CMV-seropositive.

The chain links TRBV25-1 to TRBJ2-6, with D perhaps matching TRBD2 (6 bases). Germline V gene data show CDR1 as MGHDK and CDR2 as SYGVNS. This CDR3 comprises 17 residues. V lost 6 bases, J lost 4 bases, and 19 bases lay in between. The CDR3 here is CASSGLDSGAGANVLTF. The CDR3 DNA reads as TGTGCCAGCAGCGGACTGGACTCGGGAGCAGGGGCCAACGTCCTGACTTTC. Full variable domain (remainder filled in from reference TRBV25-1 and TRBJ2-6): EADIYQTPRYLVIGTGKKITLECSQTMGHDKMYWYQQDPGMELHLIHYSYGVNSTEKGDLSSESTVSRIRTEHFPLTLESARPSHTSQYLCASSGLDSGAGANVLTFGAGSRLTVL.

V is TRBV5-1 and J is TRBJ1-6, with D possibly TRBD1 on 5 matching bases. The CDR3 contains 17 residues. V shed 1 base and J shed 8 bases, with 19 bases lying between them. The germline CDR1 and CDR2 sequences are SGHRS and YFSETQ. CDR3 residues: CASSLNAVGPADSPLHF. As DNA, the CDR3 is TGCGCCAGCAGCTTGAACGCCGTGGGGCCGGCTGATTCACCCCTCCACTTT.

This sequence joins TRBV19 and TRBJ1-3; no reliable D call. CDR3 length equals 14 residues. The germline V gene encodes CDR1 LNHDA and CDR2 SQIVND (reference sequence). V shed 7 bases and J shed 0 bases, with 10 bases lying between them. CDR3 in DNA: TGTGCCAGTACCTTAAGGAGCTCTGGAAACACCATATATTTT. It yields the protein CASTLRSSGNTIYF.

V is TRBV5-6 and J is TRBJ2-1, with 11 bases fitting TRBD2. Germline CDR1 reads SGHDT; CDR2 reads YYEEEE. V lost 4 bases and J lost 8; bases outside the gene matches: 8. The CDR3 covers 15 residues. The CDR3 spells CASSVSGGAVDEQFF. CDR3 nucleotides: TGTGCCAGCAGCGTTAGCGGGGGGGCCGTCGATGAGCAGTTCTTC.

This clone was observed a few times. V is TRBV2 and J is TRBJ2-4; a weak D match, TRBD1 (6 bases). The germline CDR1 and CDR2 sequences are SNHLY and FYNNEI. The CDR3 is 13 residues long. V lost 5 bases to trimming and J lost 6 bases, with 11 bases between them. In nucleotides, the CDR3 is TGTGCCAGCAGTTGGGGGCCCGGAAACATTCAGTACTTC. Amino acids: CASSWGPGNIQYF.

This chain uses TRBV5-8 with TRBJ1-5, with 7 bases matching TRBD1. The CDR3 consists of 17 residues. CDR1 and CDR2 from the germline V gene are SGHTS and YDEGEE. V lost 4 bases, J lost 3 bases, and 13 bases stayed unmatched. CDR3 in DNA: TGTGCCAGCAGCCCCACAGTGACAGGGCTCTCCAATCAGCCCCAGCATTTT. As protein: CASSPTVTGLSNQPQHF. The variable domain in full, completed from reference TRBV5-8 and TRBJ1-5, reads EAGVTQSPTHLIKTRGQQATLRCSPISGHTSVYWYQQALGLGLQFLLWYDEGEERNRGNFPPRFSGRQFPNYSSELNVNALELEDSALYLCASSPTVTGLSNQPQHFGDGTRLSIL.

V is TRBV2 and J is TRBJ2-7, with D possibly TRBD2 on 6 matching bases. V lost 7 bases and J 2 bases, leaving 6 bases between the germline ends. This CDR3 has 11 residues. Germline V gene sequence: CDR1 SNHLY, CDR2 FYNNEI. The CDR3 sequence: CASTGAYEQYF. The CDR3 nucleotides are TGTGCCAGCACGGGAGCCTACGAGCAGTACTTC.

In this sample, this clone turned up a few times. The chain has TRBV19 and TRBJ1-4, with D uncertain. V was cut by 6 bases and J by 8 bases, with 13 bases left in between. Germline V CDR1 and CDR2: LNHDA, SQIVND (reference sequence). The CDR3 is 13 residues long. DNA of the CDR3: TGTGCCAGTAGCAAAGACAACGAAGAAAAACTGTTTTTT. Residues: CASSKDNEEKLFF.

This CDR3 reads CASSIGRDINYGYTF. Here the CDR3 DNA reads TGTGCCAGTAGTATAGGTAGGGACATAAACTATGGCTACACCTTC. This rearrangement joins TRBV19 to TRBJ1-2; D perhaps matches TRBD1 (6 bases). The CDR3 runs 15 residues. With 1 base removed from V and 2 bases from J, the gap between germline ends came to 11 bases. Germline lookup yields CDR1 LNHDA and CDR2 SQIVND (reference sequence).

This clone has just a few counts. The chain has TRBV10-3 and TRBJ1-2, with 10 bases lining up with TRBD1. With V trimmed by 11 bases and J by 6 bases, 6 bases remained unmatched. Germline assignment: CDR1 ENHRY and CDR2 SYGVKD. The CDR3 covers 12 residues. CDR3 protein: CAGGTGADGYTF. For the CDR3, the DNA is TGTGCCGGTGGGACAGGGGCTGATGGCTACACCTTC.